This T cell receptor (beta chain) was retrieved from a study of T cell responses to AZD1222 COVID-19 vaccine. Study results and limitations: Spike was spanned by vaccine-associated CD4 TCRs, which were dominant at 160-218 and 743-854.

Data came from immunoSEQ multiplex PCR; TCRdb stores just in-frame clones and leaves some out. Here the sample spans about 160,000 clones, less than 95% being singletons. This CDR3 has 16 residues. V lost 1 base and J lost 5, with 15 bases in between. Germline lookup yields CDR1 SGHNT and CDR2 YENEEA. As concerns this clone: Its antigen is not known.

The specimen was peripheral blood, collected on day 0 of AZD1222 vaccination. The chain recombines TRBV11-3 with TRBJ1-3; D is unresolved. This TCR derives from an adult in good health. CDR3 loop: CASSLVGQKTRNTIYF. DNA of the CDR3: TGTGCCAGCAGCTTAGTAGGGCAGAAAACAAGAAACACCATATATTTT.